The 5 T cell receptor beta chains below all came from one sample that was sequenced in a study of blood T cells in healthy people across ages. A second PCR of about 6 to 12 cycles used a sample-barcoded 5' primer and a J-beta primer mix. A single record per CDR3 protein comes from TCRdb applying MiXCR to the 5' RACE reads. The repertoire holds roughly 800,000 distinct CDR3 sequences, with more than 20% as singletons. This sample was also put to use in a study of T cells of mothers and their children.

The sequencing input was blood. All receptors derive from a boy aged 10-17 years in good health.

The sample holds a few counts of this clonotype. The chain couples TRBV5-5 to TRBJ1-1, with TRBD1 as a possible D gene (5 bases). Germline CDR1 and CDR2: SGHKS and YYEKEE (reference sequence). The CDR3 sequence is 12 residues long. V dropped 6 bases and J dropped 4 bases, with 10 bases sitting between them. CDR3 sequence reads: CASNSQGTEAFF. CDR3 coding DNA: TGTGCCAGCAACAGCCAGGGCACTGAAGCTTTCTTT. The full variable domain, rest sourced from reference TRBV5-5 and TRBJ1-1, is DAGVTQSPTHLIKTRGQQVTLRCSPISGHKSVSWYQQVLGQGPQFIFQYYEKEERGRGNFPDRFSARQFPNYSSELNVNALLLGDSALYLCASNSQGTEAFFGQGTRLTVV.

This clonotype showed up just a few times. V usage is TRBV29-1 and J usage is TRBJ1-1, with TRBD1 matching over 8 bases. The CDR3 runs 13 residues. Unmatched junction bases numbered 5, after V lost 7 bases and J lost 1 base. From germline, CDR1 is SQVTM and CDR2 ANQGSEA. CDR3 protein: CSEGQGPNTEAFF. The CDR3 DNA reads TGCAGCGAAGGACAGGGCCCGAACACTGAAGCTTTCTTT.

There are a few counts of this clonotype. The CDR3 reads CSAREGAKNIQYF. The DNA for the CDR3 is TGCAGTGCTAGGGAGGGAGCCAAAAACATTCAGTACTTC. The V and J genes are TRBV20-1 and TRBJ2-4; the D gene is possibly TRBD2 (6 bases). The CDR3 length is 13 residues. The V and J ends lost 3 bases and 0 bases respectively, with 6 bases between them. Germline-derived CDR1 and CDR2 are DFQATT and SNEGSKA (reference sequence).

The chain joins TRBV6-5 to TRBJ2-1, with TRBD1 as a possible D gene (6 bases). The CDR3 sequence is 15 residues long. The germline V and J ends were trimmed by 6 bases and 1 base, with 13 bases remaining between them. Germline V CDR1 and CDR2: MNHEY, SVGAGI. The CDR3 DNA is TGTGCCAGCAGCGGACAGACTCGATCCTACAATGAGCAGTTCTTC. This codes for CASSGQTRSYNEQFF.

This chain's CDR3 is CASSVDGSNQPQHF. The CDR3 bases are TGTGCCAGCAGCGTAGATGGCAGCAATCAGCCCCAGCATTTT. This chain uses TRBV9 with TRBJ1-5; D gene ambiguous. This CDR3 comprises 14 residues. Germline-derived CDR1 and CDR2 are SGDLS and YYNGEE. Trimming stripped 0 bases from V and 1 base from J, with 5 bases between.